Following are 9 T cell receptor beta chains from one sample sequenced in a study of cytomegalovirus exposure and HLA in healthy donors. 60 Vbeta and 13 Jbeta primers were used in PCR. Assay: immunoSEQ multiplex PCR; the TCRdb copy retains only in-frame clones and omits some. The sample lists over 120,000 clones; approximately 78% were seen once. What was sequenced was PBMCs. These receptor sequences come from a female donor in good health and CMV-seronegative.

The chain uses TRBV6-1 and TRBJ1-5, with 12 positions matching TRBD1. Trimming cost V 4 bases and J 2 bases; bases outside gene matches: 12. Germline CDR1 reads MNHNS; CDR2 reads SASEGT. CDR3 length: 19 residues. The CDR3 DNA reads as TGTGCCAGCAGTGGATCCGGGACAGGGGGCAGATGGGGCAATCAGCCCCAGCATTTT. It codes for CASSGSGTGGRWGNQPQHF.

This chain joins TRBV18 and TRBJ2-2, with 9 bases fitting TRBD1. This CDR3 contains 15 residues. Germline CDR1 reads KGHSH; CDR2 reads LQKENI. The V and J ends lost 8 bases and 5 bases, in that order; junction bases with no gene match: 9. The CDR3 reads CASPDRDRATGELFF. The CDR3, as DNA: TGTGCCAGCCCGGACCGGGACAGGGCGACCGGGGAGCTGTTTTTT.

The J gene is TRBJ2-2, the V gene TRBV21-1; TRBD2, the table's D call, was not compared with the DNA. TRBV21-1 is annotated as a pseudogene. There are 12 residues in the CDR3. The CDR3 nucleotides read TGTGCCAGCAGCAAACCTGTAGGGGAGCTGTTTTTT. Protein product: CASSKPVGELFF.

V is TRBV19 and J is TRBJ2-3, with 8 bases identical to TRBD2. Unmatched junction bases numbered 6, after V lost 3 bases and J lost 1 base. The length of the CDR3 is 16 residues. Germline V lookup: CDR1 LNHDA, CDR2 SQIVND (reference sequence). CDR3 sequence (DNA): TGTGCCAGTAGTATGACGCGGGGGGTCGGCACAGATACGCAGTATTTT. As protein: CASSMTRGVGTDTQYF.

This clone was found once. V is TRBV27 and J is TRBJ1-3; 10 bases fit TRBD1. The CDR3 contains 18 residues. Looked up from germline, CDR1 is MNHEY and CDR2 is SMNVEV (reference sequence). With 4 bases clipped from V and 0 bases from J, the junction kept 9 bases outside the gene matches. CDR3 sequence (DNA): TGTGCCAGCAGTTCCATTGGACAGGGGGGGAACTCTGGAAACACCATATATTTT. This encodes CASSSIGQGGNSGNTIYF.

The chain joins TRBV14 to TRBJ2-5, with TRBD2 matching 7 bases. This CDR3 is 15 amino acids long. With 3 bases clipped from V and 0 bases from J, the junction kept 4 bases outside the gene matches. Germline values: CDR1 SGHDN, CDR2 FVKESK. In DNA form, the CDR3 reads TGTGCCAGCAGCCAGGCGGGAGCGTACCAAGAGACCCAGTACTTC. This gives the protein CASSQAGAYQETQYF.

The V gene is TRBV27, the J gene TRBJ2-3; 7 nucleotides line up with TRBD2. From germline, CDR1 is MNHEY and CDR2 SMNVEV (reference sequence). This CDR3 is 22 amino acids long. Germline trimming cut 3 bases from V and 2 bases from J; bases unmatched to any gene: 26. The CDR3 sequence: CASSFRYSGGTGRSQHTDTQYF. The CDR3 DNA is TGTGCCAGCAGTTTCCGTTATTCTGGAGGGACCGGGAGGTCCCAACACACAGATACGCAGTATTTT.

The CDR3 bases are TGTGCCAGCAGCCCTCTCGGGTTAAGCTACGAGCAGTACTTC. Translation: CASSPLGLSYEQYF. The chain joins TRBV5-5 to TRBJ2-7, with D unresolved. The CDR3 totals 14 residues. Germline V gene lookup returns CDR1 SGHKS and CDR2 YYEKEE (reference sequence). The V gene lost 4 bases and the J gene lost 3 bases, with 14 bases spanning the gap.

The V call is TRBV5-4, the J call TRBJ2-3, with no clear D. The CDR3 has 13 amino acids. Germline CDR1 is SGHNT and CDR2 is YYREEE (reference sequence). V was shortened by 0 bases and J by 1 base, with 3 bases between the two germline ends. CDR3 in amino acids: CASSLAGTDTQYF. In DNA, the CDR3 is TGTGCCAGCAGCTTGGCCGGCACAGATACGCAGTATTTT.